These T cell receptor beta chains were read from a single sample in a study of T cells after yellow fever vaccination. TCRdb re-derived calls from the 5' RACE reads in MiXCR, one entry per CDR3 protein. The table records some 390,000 distinct CDR3 sequences, roughly 6.2% of them present only once. Source: PBMCs, taken 5 days after the yellow fever booster vaccination. These receptors originate from a man aged 25-45 years who received the YFV17D yellow fever vaccine. Each CDR3 is given with its conserved first and last residue. Each record gives: J gene, D gene, V gene, CDR3 protein. D genes are given only for firm matches.

J: TRBJ1-1; D: TRBD1; V: TRBV12-3/TRBV12-4; CDR3: CASSLDRGWGEAFF
J: TRBJ2-7; D: TRBD2; V: TRBV6-5; CDR3: CASSYGTSGSYEQYF
J: TRBJ2-2; D: NA; V: TRBV7-9; CDR3: CASSVGGGNTGELFF
J: TRBJ2-7; D: NA; V: TRBV12-3/TRBV12-4; CDR3: CASSPGVYEQYF
J: TRBJ2-2; D: NA; V: TRBV9; CDR3: CASSVALGRTLENTGELFF
J: TRBJ2-7; D: NA; V: TRBV12-3/TRBV12-4; CDR3: CASSSPRDSTVPYEQYF
J: TRBJ2-7; D: TRBD1; V: TRBV10-3; CDR3: CAIAVAQGNYEQYF
J: TRBJ1-1; D: NA; V: TRBV28; CDR3: CASISPGRAFF
J: TRBJ2-1; D: TRBD2; V: TRBV19; CDR3: CASSFATSGLHNEQFF
J: TRBJ2-3; D: NA; V: TRBV5-1; CDR3: CASSENNLADTQYF
J: TRBJ2-5; D: NA; V: TRBV5-1; CDR3: CASSRNAGETQYF
J: TRBJ1-1; D: NA; V: TRBV18; CDR3: CASSPPGGSEAFF
J: TRBJ2-1; D: TRBD2; V: TRBV9; CDR3: CASSPSGDSYNEQFF
J: TRBJ2-3; D: NA; V: TRBV20-1; CDR3: CSATRGDTQYF
J: TRBJ2-2; D: TRBD2; V: TRBV5-1; CDR3: CASSPRTSGQGNTGELFF
J: TRBJ2-5; D: NA; V: TRBV2; CDR3: CASSLRQTQETQYF
J: TRBJ1-4; D: TRBD1; V: TRBV12-3/TRBV12-4; CDR3: CASRGDRGRLANEKLFF
J: TRBJ2-1; D: NA; V: TRBV20-1; CDR3: CSQLTYNEQFF
J: TRBJ2-1; D: NA; V: TRBV12-3/TRBV12-4; CDR3: CASRHPQEGEQFF
J: TRBJ1-4; D: NA; V: TRBV4-3; CDR3: CASSQRVGGEEKLFF
J: TRBJ1-1; D: NA; V: TRBV18; CDR3: CASSYDQENTEAFF
J: TRBJ2-1; D: NA; V: TRBV5-1; CDR3: CASSLTQGYSIEQFF